The 29 T cell receptor beta chains below were found in one sample sequenced in a study of T cells in localized non-small cell lung cancer. Sequenced by immunoSEQ multiplex PCR; TCRdb stores in-frame clones only, minus some. The sample contains some 10,000 clones, 70% to 90% of which appear only once. The material was peripheral blood, obtained before any cancer treatment. The receptors derive from an older male donor with stage III lung adenocarcinoma.

The chain has TRBV5-1 and TRBJ2-5; 8 bases match TRBD1. CDR3 size: 16 residues. The germline V gene has CDR1 SGHRS and CDR2 YFSETQ. J was trimmed by 5 bases and V by 4 bases; bases with no gene match: 13. The CDR3 is CASSPRTGTFSETQYF. CDR3 DNA: TGCGCCAGCAGCCCACGGACAGGGACCTTTTCTGAGACCCAGTACTTC.

This clone was found once. The V call is TRBV9, the J call TRBJ2-1, with 7 bases aligning to TRBD2. This CDR3 contains 13 residues. The junction had 4 bases not matched to a gene; V was cut back by 2 bases and J by 8 bases. From germline, CDR1 is SGDLS and CDR2 YYNGEE. CDR3 nucleotides: TGTGCCAGCAGCGTGGGAGGGGATGATGAGCAGTTCTTC. The encoded protein is CASSVGGDDEQFF. The full variable domain, its missing parts supplied by reference TRBV9 and TRBJ2-1, is DSGVTQTPKHLITATGQRVTLRCSPRSGDLSVYWYQQSLDQGLQFLIQYYNGEERAKGNILERFSAQQFPDLHSELNLSSLELGDSALYFCASSVGGDDEQFFGPGTRLTVL.

V and J are TRBV6-5 and TRBJ1-2; 8 positions match TRBD1. V shed 6 bases, J shed 4 bases, and the junction held 7 bases outside the gene matches. CDR1 and CDR2 from the germline V gene are MNHEY and SVGAGI. The CDR3 length is 14 residues. For the CDR3, the DNA is TGTGCCAGCAGGCGACAGGGGAGTTTCTATGGCTACACCTTC. Protein sequence: CASRRQGSFYGYTF.

This chain joins TRBV28 and TRBJ1-5; D is unclear. The CDR3 sequence is 13 residues long. Trimming took 1 base from V and 4 from J, leaving 5 bases between them. In germline, CDR1 is MDHEN, CDR2 SYDVKM. CDR3 loop: CASSLSLNQPQHF. CDR3 DNA: TGTGCCAGCAGTTTATCTCTAAATCAGCCCCAGCATTTT. Filled out from reference TRBV28 and TRBJ1-5, the complete variable domain reads DVKVTQSSRYLVKRTGEKVFLECVQDMDHENMFWYRQDPGLGLRLIYFSYDVKMKEKGDIPEGYSVSREKKERFSLILESASTNQTSMYLCASSLSLNQPQHFGDGTRLSIL.

This chain connects TRBV7-3 to TRBJ2-3, with 9 bases fitting TRBD1. The length of the CDR3 is 14 residues. In germline, CDR1 is SGHTA, CDR2 FQGTGA. After removal of 2 bases from V and 4 bases from J, the junction contained 1 base not matched to a gene. The CDR3 coding sequence is TGTGCCAGCAGCTTAGGGGACAGGGCAGATACGCAGTATTTT. This encodes CASSLGDRADTQYF.

The genes are TRBV19 and TRBJ2-2, with D perhaps matching TRBD2 (5 bases). The CDR3 runs 14 residues. Trimming removed 1 base at V and 4 bases at J, with 7 bases between. Looked up from germline, CDR1 is LNHDA and CDR2 is SQIVND (reference sequence). The CDR3 sequence is CASSIGRFTGELFF. In DNA form, the CDR3 reads TGTGCCAGTAGTATAGGGAGGTTCACCGGGGAGCTGTTTTTT. The full variable domain, in which reference TRBV19 and TRBJ2-2 provide the parts outside the CDR3, is DGGITQSPKYLFRKEGQNVTLSCEQNLNHDAMYWYRQDPGQGLRLIYYSQIVNDFQKGDIAEGYSVSREKKESFPLTVTSAQKNPTAFYLCASSIGRFTGELFFGEGSRLTVL.

This rearrangement joins TRBV5-1 to TRBJ2-1; TRBD2 agrees at 7 bases. The J segment lost 4 bases and the V segment lost 4 bases, leaving 2 bases of the junction unmatched. This CDR3 spans 13 amino acids. CDR1 is SGHRS and CDR2 is YFSETQ in the germline V gene. DNA of the CDR3: TGCGCCAGCAGCCGGGACTATTACAATGAGCAGTTCTTC. It is translated as CASSRDYYNEQFF.

This chain uses TRBV7-6 with TRBJ1-1, with D unresolved. Trimming took off 3 bases at V and 4 bases at J, with 9 bases between the two ends. This CDR3 has 13 residues. Per germline, CDR1 SGHVS and CDR2 FNYEAQ. CDR3 protein: CASSLSRGTEAFF. CDR3 DNA sequence: TGTGCCAGCAGCTTGTCCCGGGGCACTGAAGCTTTCTTT.

This chain connects TRBV4-3 to TRBJ2-2; weak D call: TRBD2 (9 bases). Trimming took 1 base from V and 6 from J, leaving 21 bases between them. The V gene's germline CDR1 is LGHNA and CDR2 YSLEER. This CDR3 region has 18 residues. CDR3 bases: TGCGCCAGCAGCCAAGCGCCAGGGGGCGGGAGGGTGGCCGGGGAGCTGTTTTTT. Translation: CASSQAPGGGRVAGELFF.

This clone was seen just once. The rearrangement links TRBV11-2 to TRBJ1-2; 8 nucleotides line up with TRBD1. V lost 2 bases, J lost 0 bases, and 5 bases stayed unmatched. The V gene's germline CDR1 is SGHAT and CDR2 FQNNGV. The CDR3 runs to 16 residues. The chain's CDR3 is CASSLYGTGTNYGYTF. The CDR3 nucleotides are TGTGCCAGCAGCTTATACGGGACAGGAACTAACTATGGCTACACCTTC.

The gene calls are TRBV7-6 and TRBJ1-1; D may be TRBD1 (5 bases). The V and J ends lost 1 base and 2 bases respectively, with 17 bases between them. In germline, CDR1 is SGHVS, CDR2 FNYEAQ. The CDR3 runs 17 residues. CDR3 amino acids: CASSLGSGRGTNTEAFF. In DNA, the CDR3 is TGTGCCAGCAGCTTAGGTTCGGGTAGGGGCACCAACACTGAAGCTTTCTTT. Using reference TRBV7-6 and TRBJ1-1 for the parts outside the CDR3, the full variable domain is GAGVSQSPRYKVTKRGQDVALRCDPISGHVSLYWYRQALGQGPEFLTYFNYEAQQDKSGLPNDRFSAERPEGSISTLTIQRTEQRDSAMYRCASSLGSGRGTNTEAFFGQGTRLTVV.

This chain uses TRBV27 with TRBJ2-2; TRBD2 matches at 8 bases. Germline values: CDR1 MNHEY, CDR2 SMNVEV (reference sequence). The CDR3 contains 16 residues. V lost 7 bases and J lost 7; bases outside the gene matches: 14. CDR3 nucleotides: TGTGCCAGCACTCGATGGGCGGGAGGCGAGGGCGGGGAGCTGTTTTTT. Translated: CASTRWAGGEGGELFF.

V usage is TRBV5-1 and J usage is TRBJ1-5, with 8 bases fitting TRBD1. Germline CDR1 is SGHRS and CDR2 is YFSETQ. The CDR3 consists of 16 residues. The ends lost 4 bases at V and 7 bases at J; junction bases unmatched: 13. CDR3 sequence (DNA): TGCGCCAGCAGCCCTGGCCTAGACAGGGGAGAACAGCCCCAGCATTTT. Its protein product is CASSPGLDRGEQPQHF. Using reference TRBV5-1 and TRBJ1-5 for the parts outside the CDR3, the full variable domain is KAGVTQTPRYLIKTRGQQVTLSCSPISGHRSVSWYQQTPGQGLQFLFEYFSETQRNKGNFPGRFSGRQFSNSRSEMNVSTLELGDSALYLCASSPGLDRGEQPQHFGDGTRLSIL.

This clone counts as medium-sized (0.01 to 0.1%). J is TRBJ1-1 and V is TRBV15; TRBD1 might be the D (6 bases). This CDR3 region has 14 residues. Between the trimmed V and J ends, which lost 3 bases and 10 bases, there was a span of 18 bases. Per the germline V gene, CDR1 is LNHNV and CDR2 is YYDKDF (reference sequence). In DNA form, the CDR3 reads TGTGCCACCAGCAGTGGAACCGGGGGCCTTAGAGCTTTCTTT. It encodes CATSSGTGGLRAFF.

This chain connects TRBV5-5 to TRBJ1-1, with TRBD1 identical over 7 bases. Germline trimming cut 6 bases from V and 7 bases from J; bases unmatched to any gene: 9. The CDR3 extends over 13 amino acids. CDR1 and CDR2 (germline): SGHKS, YYEKEE (reference sequence). Written as DNA, the CDR3 is TGTGCCAGCACCATAAGGCAGGGGGTTGAAGCTTTCTTT. Translation: CASTIRQGVEAFF.

The chain links TRBV5-5 to TRBJ1-6; the D is unclear. The CDR3 consists of 16 residues. Trimming removed 1 base from V and 6 bases from J, with 14 bases in between. CDR1 and CDR2 (germline): SGHKS, YYEKEE (reference sequence). DNA of the CDR3: TGTGCCAGCAGCTTGAGGCAGGCCGGGAGTAATTCACCCCTCCACTTT. Translated: CASSLRQAGSNSPLHF.

The V call is TRBV10-3, the J call TRBJ1-1; weak D call: TRBD1 (5 bases). This CDR3 comprises 13 residues. Germline CDR1 ENHRY, CDR2 SYGVKD. Between the trimmed V and J ends, which lost 10 bases and 6 bases, there was a span of 18 bases. CDR3 in DNA: TGTGCCACAAGTGCAGGGAGGCCTTCTGAAGCTTTCTTT. It codes for CATSAGRPSEAFF.

The genes are TRBV28 and TRBJ2-3; D may be TRBD2 (5 bases). V dropped 8 bases and J dropped 3 bases, with 21 bases sitting between them. Germline values: CDR1 MDHEN, CDR2 SYDVKM. The CDR3 is made up of 16 amino acids. CDR3 sequence: CASPPRGSLGTDTQYF. The CDR3 DNA reads as TGTGCCAGCCCTCCCCGAGGGTCCCTGGGGACAGATACGCAGTATTTT.

This clone was detected once. This chain links TRBV7-3 with TRBJ2-1; possible D gene TRBD1, 5 bases. The CDR3 length is 14 residues. Germline-derived CDR1 and CDR2 are SGHTA and FQGTGA. Deletions cut 1 base from V and 5 bases from J, with 9 bases between. In DNA, the CDR3 is TGTGCCAGCAGCTTAAGTTTAGGGGACAATGAGCAGTTCTTC. This gives the protein CASSLSLGDNEQFF.

This clone has a single count. This rearrangement joins TRBV29-1 to TRBJ2-2, with 11 nucleotides matching TRBD2. Trimming took 5 bases from V and 10 from J; bases not matched to a gene: 18. Germline assignment: CDR1 SQVTM and CDR2 ANQGSEA. The CDR3 spans 17 residues. The CDR3 nucleotides read TGCAGCGTTCCCAACGACCGTGTAGCGGGGGGGCCGGTGGAGCTGTTTTTT. Translating gives CSVPNDRVAGGPVELFF.

The chain links TRBV19 to TRBJ2-5; a possible D gene is TRBD2 (6 bases). The CDR3 length is 13 residues. V lost 2 bases, J lost 2 bases, and 6 bases lay in between. Germline values: CDR1 LNHDA, CDR2 SQIVND (reference sequence). The CDR3 DNA sequence: TGTGCCAGTAGTATAAGCGGGCAAGAGACCCAGTACTTC. Residues: CASSISGQETQYF.

The CDR3: CAKGPRPNYGYTF. The CDR3 DNA follows: TGTGCCAAGGGTCCTAGACCTAACTATGGCTACACCTTC. V and J are TRBV19 and TRBJ1-2; D is uncertain. The V end lost 10 bases, the J end lost 0 bases, and 12 bases lay between the germline ends. Germline-derived CDR1 and CDR2 are LNHDA and SQIVND (reference sequence). There are 13 residues in the CDR3.

The V call is TRBV28, the J call TRBJ1-2; D gene ambiguous. The CDR3 covers 14 residues. Germline lookup yields CDR1 MDHEN and CDR2 SYDVKM. The V and J ends lost 4 bases and 6 bases respectively, with 15 bases between them. CDR3 amino acids: CASSSPRVQNGYTF. In DNA, the CDR3 is TGTGCCAGCAGTTCCCCCCGGGTCCAAAATGGCTACACCTTC.

The chain's CDR3 is CASSSLAGATDTQYF. The CDR3 DNA is TGTGCCAGCAGCTCGTTAGCGGGAGCCACAGATACGCAGTATTTT. V is TRBV7-9 and J is TRBJ2-3; 9 bases map to TRBD2. The CDR3 consists of 15 residues. J lost 2 bases, V lost 4 bases, and 4 bases had no gene match. CDR1 SEHNR and CDR2 FQNEAQ come from the germline V gene (reference sequence).

V usage is TRBV14 and J usage is TRBJ2-7; D may correspond to TRBD1 or TRBD2 (5 bases each). The germline gives CDR1 SGHDN, CDR2 FVKESK. Trimming left V 3 bases short and J 1 base short, with 16 bases between. This CDR3 contains 16 residues. The chain's CDR3 is CASSQGPSGTSYEQYF. In DNA, the CDR3 is TGTGCCAGCAGCCAGGGGCCCAGCGGCACATCCTACGAGCAGTACTTC.

This clone was seen a few times. This chain connects TRBV5-8 to TRBJ1-4; a weak D match, TRBD1 (5 bases). This CDR3 has 16 residues. Deletions cut 4 bases from V and 8 bases from J, with 21 bases between. CDR1 and CDR2 (germline): SGHTS, YDEGEE. The CDR3 region has the DNA TGTGCCAGCAGCAATGGGCGGACAAATTTTGAGGAAAAACTGTTTTTT. This sequence encodes CASSNGRTNFEEKLFF. Based on the CDR3 plus reference TRBV5-8 and TRBJ1-4, the full variable domain is EAGVTQSPTHLIKTRGQQATLRCSPISGHTSVYWYQQALGLGLQFLLWYDEGEERNRGNFPPRFSGRQFPNYSSELNVNALELEDSALYLCASSNGRTNFEEKLFFGSGTQLSVL.

The chain couples TRBV2 to TRBJ2-7; D ambiguous. The germline V gene has CDR1 SNHLY and CDR2 FYNNEI. The V end was cut by 4 bases, the J end by 4 bases, with 5 bases between. The CDR3 totals 11 residues. CDR3 bases: TGTGCCAGCAGTGCTAATTACGAGCAGTACTTC. This sequence encodes CASSANYEQYF.

This chain uses TRBV7-2 with TRBJ2-1; 13 bases fit TRBD2. Germline CDR1 SGHTA, CDR2 FQGNSA. The CDR3 covers 16 residues. Germline trimming cut 5 bases from V and 5 bases from J; bases unmatched to any gene: 6. DNA of the CDR3: TGTGCCAGCAGCGCCTGGACTAGCGGGAGAAACAATGAGCAGTTCTTC. Its protein is CASSAWTSGRNNEQFF.

A note on this clone: Other nucleotide sequences from this sample produce the same CDR3. This chain connects TRBV5-4 to TRBJ1-2, with TRBD1 identical over 11 bases. This CDR3 is built from 14 residues. The germline gives CDR1 SGHNT, CDR2 YYREEE (reference sequence). V shed 6 bases and J 3 bases; nucleotides not matched to a gene: 4. The CDR3 region is CASTGQGADYGYTF. CDR3 DNA: TGTGCCAGCACCGGACAGGGGGCTGACTATGGCTACACCTTC.